The entry below describes one TCR beta chain. These data are taken from a study of blood T cell repertoires in COVID-19. As for the study in general: Acute and convalescent COVID-19 specimens originated in the United States, Italy and Spain. From T cells, B-cell-depleted T cells, or PBMCs came the material, which was cDNA or gDNA.

Per the study methods: Cell counts per sample came from amplifying reference gene primers. Produced via immunoSEQ multiplex PCR; TCRdb's table is partial and in-frame only. Clone size and V and J calls were adopted from that table, with D and trimming inferred from the DNA. The table records 15,000 to 18,000 clones, around 83% of them present only once. Germline-derived CDR1 and CDR2 are GTSNPN and SVGIG (reference sequence). This CDR3 has 13 residues. The V end was cut by 5 bases, the J end by 0 bases, with 8 bases between. The sequenced sample was peripheral blood. This chain links TRBV30 with TRBJ1-3; no definite D call. This TCR came from a man aged 60 to 75 with acute or convalescent COVID-19. CDR3: CAWGVSSGNTIYF. CDR3 DNA sequence: TGTGCCTGGGGGGTTAGCTCTGGAAACACCATATATTTT.